Following are 29 T cell receptor beta chains from one sample sequenced in a study of a mutant IDH1 vaccine in newly diagnosed glioma. These TCRs are of unknown antigen specificity. Described time point: week 35, safety follow-up. Alongside topical imiquimod, each dose of vaccine comprised 300 ug of mutant IDH1 20-mer peptide. This table comes from immunoSEQ multiplex PCR, and its TCRdb copy is limited to in-frame clones, with some not included. The sample records over 60,000 clones, 75% to 85% being singletons. This material consisted of PBMCs, taken from a glioma patient whose treatment included an IDH1 peptide vaccine. All receptors come from a man in his forties with glioma.

The chain couples TRBV5-1 to TRBJ1-6; 9 bases fit TRBD1. J was trimmed by 10 bases and V by 3 bases; bases with no gene match: 8. The CDR3 totals 15 residues. The germline V gene encodes CDR1 SGHRS and CDR2 YFSETQ. The CDR3 reads CASSSGQGKESPLHF. CDR3 nucleotide sequence: TGCGCCAGCAGCTCCGGACAGGGGAAAGAGTCACCCCTCCACTTT.

V usage is TRBV7-2 and J usage is TRBJ1-3; TRBD1 aligns across 7 bases. CDR1 is SGHTA, CDR2 FQGNSA, per germline. The CDR3 has 16 residues. V shed 3 bases and J 2 bases; nucleotides not matched to a gene: 7. CDR3: CASSFVPTGAGNTIYF. CDR3 bases: TGTGCCAGCAGCTTCGTTCCTACAGGGGCTGGAAACACCATATATTTT.

V usage is TRBV7-3 and J usage is TRBJ2-3, with D perhaps TRBD1 (6 bases). CDR1 SGHTA and CDR2 FQGTGA come from the germline V gene. The CDR3 contains 15 residues. With 5 bases removed from V and 2 bases from J, the gap between germline ends came to 14 bases. CDR3 amino acids: CASSLQGQPTDTQYF. CDR3 nucleotides: TGTGCCAGCAGCCTACAGGGACAACCCACAGATACGCAGTATTTT.

The chain recombines TRBV6-5 with TRBJ2-7; D is unresolved. This CDR3 comprises 13 residues. V was shortened by 8 bases and J by 0 bases, with 11 bases between the two germline ends. The germline V gene has CDR1 MNHEY and CDR2 SVGAGI. Here the CDR3 reads CASSSYGSYEQYF. CDR3 DNA: TGTGCCAGCTCTAGTTACGGCTCCTACGAGCAGTACTTC.

J is TRBJ2-7 and V is TRBV18; TRBD1 matches 10 bases. The CDR3 is 16 residues long. Trimming at V came to 1 base and at J to 5 bases, leaving 8 bases not matched to a gene. Germline CDR1 and CDR2: KGHSH and LQKENI. The CDR3 DNA reads TGTGCCAGCTCACCACTCCCTGACAGGGGGCCTGACGAGCAGTACTTC. Translating gives CASSPLPDRGPDEQYF.

The rearrangement joins TRBV12-5 to TRBJ2-1, with D perhaps TRBD2 (5 bases). The CDR3 spans 17 residues. The germline V gene encodes CDR1 LGHNT and CDR2 FRNRAP. V lost 4 bases and J 5 bases, leaving 21 bases between the germline ends. CDR3 nucleotides: TGTGCTAGTGGTTCCCGTTTGGTCGGGATACCCGACAATGAGCAGTTCTTC. Protein: CASGSRLVGIPDNEQFF.

This chain links TRBV30 with TRBJ2-5; perhaps TRBD1 as D (6 bases). With 0 bases removed from V and 4 bases from J, the gap between germline ends came to 15 bases. CDR1 and CDR2 (germline): GTSNPN, SVGIG (reference sequence). The CDR3 runs 15 residues. CDR3 DNA: TGTGCCTGGAGTGTACATGGGGGCATCGCAGAGACCCAGTACTTC. It specifies CAWSVHGGIAETQYF. The whole variable domain, remainder taken from reference TRBV30 and TRBJ2-5, is SQTIHQWPATLVQPVGSPLSLECTVEGTSNPNLYWYRQAAGRGLQLLFYSVGIGQISSEVPQNLSASRPQDRQFILSSKKLLLSDSGFYLCAWSVHGGIAETQYFGPGTRLLVL.

The rearrangement uses TRBV10-1 and TRBJ2-2; TRBD1 agrees at 7 bases. Germline CDR1 reads WNHNN; CDR2 reads SYGVQD (reference sequence). This CDR3 comprises 14 residues. Trimming removed 6 bases from V and 1 base from J; junction bases left unmatched: 2. CDR3 nucleotides: TGCGCCAGCAGCAGGACAGGGAACACCGGGGAGCTGTTTTTT. As protein: CASSRTGNTGELFF.

A note on this clone: Its ends do not fully match the called genes, so a read error is possible. The chain employs TRBV6-6 and TRBJ1-1, with TRBD1 matching over 8 bases. The CDR3 length is 15 residues. CDR1 and CDR2 from the germline V gene are MNHNY and SVGAGI (reference sequence). CDR3: CASSPGQGQNTEVFF. DNA of the CDR3: TGTGCCAGCAGTCCCGGACAGGGCCAGAACACTGAAGTTTTCTTT.

The genes are TRBV4-2 and TRBJ1-2; no clear D. CDR1 LGHNA and CDR2 YNFKEQ come from the germline V gene. CDR3 length: 17 amino acids. V lost 0 bases to trimming and J lost 5 bases, with 19 bases between them. CDR3 in amino acids: CASSQERAGEIPYGYTF. DNA for the CDR3: TGTGCCAGCAGCCAAGAAAGGGCAGGCGAGATCCCTTATGGCTACACCTTC.

This clone was picked up a small number of times. The chain joins TRBV19 to TRBJ1-5; tentatively, D is TRBD1 (6 bases). The germline CDR1 and CDR2 sequences are LNHDA and SQIVND (reference sequence). This CDR3 has 13 residues. V was clipped by 5 bases and J by 7 bases, with 12 bases between them. In DNA, the CDR3 is TGTGCCAGTAGTCAACAGGGTCGGCAGCCCCAGCATTTT. Its protein product is CASSQQGRQPQHF.

This sequence joins TRBV4-3 and TRBJ2-5; TRBD1 is a possible D gene (6 bases). CDR3 length equals 15 residues. Germline-derived CDR1 and CDR2 are LGHNA and YSLEER. V was shortened by 5 bases and J by 0 bases, with 13 bases between the two germline ends. CDR3 amino acids: CASSRLTGHQETQYF. In DNA form, the CDR3 reads TGCGCCAGCAGCAGATTGACAGGACACCAAGAGACCCAGTACTTC.

The chain employs TRBV6-5 and TRBJ1-6; 8 bases fit TRBD1. Germline lookup yields CDR1 MNHEY and CDR2 SVGAGI. Losses at the gene ends were 5 bases for V and 7 bases for J; bases not matched to a gene: 4. The CDR3 extends over 14 amino acids. The DNA of the CDR3 is TGTGCCAGCAGTCGGACAGGGCTGAATTCACCCCTCCACTTT. Its translation is CASSRTGLNSPLHF.

This clone came up a few times. The rearrangement links TRBV2 to TRBJ1-1; tentatively, D is TRBD1 (6 bases). Per the germline V gene, CDR1 is SNHLY and CDR2 is FYNNEI. The CDR3 extends over 13 amino acids. V lost 8 bases, J lost 0 bases, and 10 bases lay in between. The CDR3 DNA reads TGTGCCAGCGGGGGCATTATGAACACTGAAGCTTTCTTT. Translation gives CASGGIMNTEAFF.

This clone has just a few counts. The chain combines TRBV9 with TRBJ1-2; D is unresolved. The CDR3 totals 14 residues. Germline loops: CDR1 SGDLS, CDR2 YYNGEE. V gave up 0 bases and J gave up 2 bases, with 8 bases separating them. The CDR3 DNA follows: TGTGCCAGCAGCGTAGTTGCCGCGAACTATGGCTACACCTTC. Its translation is CASSVVAANYGYTF.

This clone was observed a single time. The CDR3 DNA follows: TGTGCCAGCAGTGCCCGGGACACTACCTACGAGCAGTACTTC. Amino acids: CASSARDTTYEQYF. The rearrangement joins TRBV6-1 to TRBJ2-7; weak D call: TRBD1 (6 bases). The CDR3 sequence is 14 residues long. Germline V gene lookup returns CDR1 MNHNS and CDR2 SASEGT. V dropped 4 bases and J dropped 2 bases, with 12 bases sitting between them.

The V and J genes are TRBV6-6 and TRBJ2-1; 16 bases are a match to TRBD2. The germline V gene encodes CDR1 MNHNY and CDR2 SVGAGI (reference sequence). This CDR3 spans 15 amino acids. Trimming removed 2 bases from V and 14 bases from J; junction bases left unmatched: 6. CDR3 region: CASSYTGTSGREEFF. The DNA for the CDR3 is TGTGCCAGCAGTTACACGGGGACTAGCGGGAGGGAGGAGTTCTTC.

The chain joins TRBV4-3 to TRBJ2-1; 8 nucleotides agree with TRBD2. The CDR3 sequence is 17 residues long. V gave up 6 bases and J gave up 3 bases; unmatched junction bases: 13. CDR1 is LGHNA and CDR2 is YSLEER in the germline V gene. The CDR3 reads CASSPHSGTDRYNEQFF. Here the CDR3 DNA reads TGCGCCAGCAGTCCCCATAGCGGGACTGATCGCTACAATGAGCAGTTCTTC.

The chain couples TRBV4-2 to TRBJ1-4; D may be TRBD1 (5 bases). Trimming pared 1 base from V and 4 bases from J, leaving 16 bases between. The germline V gene has CDR1 LGHNA and CDR2 YNFKEQ. This CDR3 spans 17 amino acids. Here the CDR3 reads CASSQVSIGGNNEKLFF. The CDR3 DNA reads TGTGCCAGCAGCCAAGTTAGCATCGGGGGGAATAATGAAAAACTGTTTTTT.

The chain uses TRBV9 and TRBJ2-5; D possibly corresponds to TRBD1 (6 bases). Germline V gives CDR1 SGDLS, CDR2 YYNGEE. Trimming left V 7 bases short and J 2 bases short, with 15 bases between. The CDR3 extends over 14 amino acids. CDR3 residues: CASGGRGFQETQYF. CDR3 DNA: TGTGCCAGCGGGGGCAGGGGTTTTCAAGAGACCCAGTACTTC.

The chain couples TRBV6-5 to TRBJ1-4; unclear D gene. Germline V lookup: CDR1 MNHEY, CDR2 SVGAGI. V dropped 6 bases and J dropped 4 bases, with 15 bases sitting between them. This CDR3 has 15 residues. CDR3 coding DNA: TGTGCCAGCAGACCTTTAGGGAGCGGTAATGAAAAACTGTTTTTT. Translated, it gives CASRPLGSGNEKLFF.

The table lists this clone with a few counts. The CDR3 sequence is CASSPAQAAGRTGELFF. The CDR3 coding sequence is TGTGCCAGCAGCCCCGCGCAGGCAGCGGGACGCACCGGGGAGCTGTTTTTT. The rearrangement joins TRBV7-8 to TRBJ2-2; 7 bases agree with TRBD2. V lost 5 bases, J lost 4 bases, and 13 bases stayed unmatched. CDR1 SGHVS and CDR2 FQNEAQ come from the germline V gene. The CDR3 runs 17 residues.

This chain links TRBV5-1 with TRBJ2-1; a weak D match, TRBD2 (6 bases). Germline V gives CDR1 SGHRS, CDR2 YFSETQ. V lost 3 bases, J lost 9 bases, and 10 bases lay in between. CDR3 length: 12 amino acids. CDR3 bases: TGCGCCAGCAGCTGGGGAGCGGGTGAGCAGTTCTTC. It translates to CASSWGAGEQFF.

V usage is TRBV4-1 and J usage is TRBJ2-1, with TRBD2 as a possible D gene (5 bases). This CDR3 spans 19 amino acids. Germline V gene lookup returns CDR1 MGHRA and CDR2 YSYEKL. Trimming shortened V by 0 bases and J by 0 bases, and 18 bases separated the two germline ends. The CDR3 loop reads CASSQERRSVGSSYNEQFF. The CDR3 coding sequence is TGCGCCAGCAGCCAAGAAAGGAGGTCTGTGGGTAGCTCCTACAATGAGCAGTTCTTC.

V usage is TRBV2 and J usage is TRBJ1-6; D gene ambiguous. Trimming took 3 bases from V and 7 from J, leaving 16 bases between them. CDR1 SNHLY and CDR2 FYNNEI come from the germline V gene. The CDR3 extends over 16 amino acids. CDR3 sequence (DNA): TGTGCCAGCAGTGACCGGGCCCTAGGTGGGAATTCACCCCTCCACTTT. Translation: CASSDRALGGNSPLHF.

CDR3 DNA sequence: TGTGCCAGTAGTATTTCTAGGGCGAACTACAATGAGCAGTTCTTC. The encoded protein is CASSISRANYNEQFF. V is TRBV19 and J is TRBJ2-1; D uncertain. Per the germline V gene, CDR1 is LNHDA and CDR2 is SQIVND (reference sequence). Trimming took off 3 bases at V and 3 bases at J, with 12 bases between the two ends. The CDR3 covers 15 residues.

This rearrangement joins TRBV28 to TRBJ1-5; D remains ambiguous. The V end lost 5 bases, the J end lost 6 bases, and 14 bases lay between the germline ends. Germline assignment: CDR1 MDHEN and CDR2 SYDVKM. The CDR3 length is 14 residues. The CDR3 sequence: CASSIAPAGQPQHF. The DNA of the CDR3 is TGTGCCAGCAGTATAGCCCCGGCGGGTCAGCCCCAGCATTTT. Drawing the rest from reference TRBV28 and TRBJ1-5, the complete variable domain is DVKVTQSSRYLVKRTGEKVFLECVQDMDHENMFWYRQDPGLGLRLIYFSYDVKMKEKGDIPEGYSVSREKKERFSLILESASTNQTSMYLCASSIAPAGQPQHFGDGTRLSIL.

The gene calls are TRBV4-3 and TRBJ2-2; D unclear. The CDR3 contains 14 residues. V lost 4 bases and J 1 base, leaving 7 bases between the germline ends. From germline, CDR1 is LGHNA and CDR2 YSLEER. CDR3 loop: CASSLRWNTGELFF. The CDR3 DNA reads TGCGCCAGCAGCCTTCGATGGAACACCGGGGAGCTGTTTTTT.

This clone was detected only a few times. The chain uses TRBV6-4 and TRBJ1-6, with D unclear. The CDR3 loop spans 14 amino acids. CDR1 is MRHNA and CDR2 is SNTAGT in the germline V gene. Trimming cost V 2 bases and J 11 bases, with 13 bases left between them. In DNA form, the CDR3 reads TGTGCCAGCAGTGACCTACCCCTGAGGACACCCCTCCACTTT. Its translation is CASSDLPLRTPLHF.